This TCR beta chain comes out of a study of PD-1 blockade in classical Hodgkin lymphoma. This CDR3 region has 13 residues. CDR1 and CDR2 from the germline V gene are SNHLY and FYNNEI. Trimming took 6 bases from V and 7 from J, leaving 15 bases between them. Exposure to brentuximab vedotin varied, and each patient had relapsed following autologous stem cell transplantation. Sequencing used immunoSEQ multiplex PCR; TCRdb keeps in-frame clones, though not all of them. The sample shows 100,000 or so clones, approximately 90% of them seen only once. The study, taken as a whole, reports: Complete responders entered with baseline diversity on par with newly diagnosed patients, the results showed.

Of note for this clone: The antigen remains undetermined.

This clonotype was sampled from a human donor with classical Hodgkin lymphoma. The genes are TRBV2 and TRBJ2-5; tentative D call: TRBD2 (6 bases). The sequencing used peripheral blood mononuclear cells (PBMCs), collected before the second cycle of nivolumab. Here the CDR3 reads CASRGSGGWTQYF. CDR3 coding DNA: TGTGCCAGCAGGGGTAGCGGAGGTTGGACCCAGTACTTC.